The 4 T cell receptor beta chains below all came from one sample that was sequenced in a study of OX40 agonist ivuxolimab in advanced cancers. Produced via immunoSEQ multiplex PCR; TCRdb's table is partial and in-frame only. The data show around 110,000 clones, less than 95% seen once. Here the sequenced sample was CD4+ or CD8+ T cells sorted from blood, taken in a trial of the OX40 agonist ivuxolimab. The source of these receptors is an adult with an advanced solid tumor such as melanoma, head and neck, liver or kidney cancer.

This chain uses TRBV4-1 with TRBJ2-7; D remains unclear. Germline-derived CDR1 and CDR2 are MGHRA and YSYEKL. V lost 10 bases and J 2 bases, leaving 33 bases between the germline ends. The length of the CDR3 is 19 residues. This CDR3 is CATIPVRIVGPLSPYEQYF. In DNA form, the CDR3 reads TGCGCCACTATCCCGGTACGAATAGTAGGACCGCTATCCCCCTACGAGCAGTACTTC.

The CDR3 reads CASSSDSHTEAFF. In nucleotides, the CDR3 is TGTGCCAGTAGTTCGGACAGCCACACTGAAGCTTTCTTT. The rearrangement joins TRBV19 to TRBJ1-1; D possibly corresponds to TRBD1 (6 bases). Trimming left V 5 bases short and J 3 bases short, with 10 bases between. Germline CDR1 is LNHDA and CDR2 is SQIVND (reference sequence). The CDR3 contains 13 residues.

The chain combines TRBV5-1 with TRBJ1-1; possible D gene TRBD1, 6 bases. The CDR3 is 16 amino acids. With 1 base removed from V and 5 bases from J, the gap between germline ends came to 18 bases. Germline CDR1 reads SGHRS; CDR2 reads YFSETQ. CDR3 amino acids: CASSLLTQGSITEAFF. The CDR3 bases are TGCGCCAGCAGCTTGCTGACACAGGGAAGTATTACTGAAGCTTTCTTT.

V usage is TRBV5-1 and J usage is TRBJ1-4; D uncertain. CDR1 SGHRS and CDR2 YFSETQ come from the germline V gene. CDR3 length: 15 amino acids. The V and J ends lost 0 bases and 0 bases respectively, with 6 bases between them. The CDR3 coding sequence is TGCGCCAGCAGCTTGGACCCTGCAACTAATGAAAAACTGTTTTTT. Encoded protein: CASSLDPATNEKLFF.